Here is one T cell receptor beta chain with its context. These data belong to a study of blood T cell repertoires in COVID-19. As for the study in general: Whether acute or convalescent, the COVID-19 samples came from the United States, Italy and Spain. The analysed material was cDNA or gDNA that came from T cells, B-cell-depleted T cells, or PBMCs.

The CDR3 runs 14 residues. V gave up 5 bases and J gave up 2 bases; unmatched junction bases: 6. Germline V lookup: CDR1 SEHNR, CDR2 FQNEAQ (reference sequence). Sequenced by immunoSEQ multiplex PCR; TCRdb stores in-frame clones only, minus some. The data hold under 250,000 clones, with roughly four fifths observed a single time. Sequencing was done on a sample of peripheral blood. This clonotype was sampled from a woman aged 70-85 years with acute or convalescent COVID-19. The V call is TRBV7-9, the J call TRBJ2-7; TRBD2 aligns across 7 bases. CDR3 sequence (DNA): TGTGCCAGCAGCCCTCTGCGGGGGACCTACGAGCAGTACTTC. Its translation: CASSPLRGTYEQYF. Combining the CDR3 with reference TRBV7-9 and TRBJ2-7 gives the whole variable domain DTGVSQNPRHKITKRGQNVTFRCDPISEHNRLYWYRQTLGQGPEFLTYFQNEAQLEKSRLLSDRFSAERPKGSFSTLEIQRTEQGDSAMYLCASSPLRGTYEQYFGPGTRLTVT.